This section outlines one T cell receptor beta chain sequence together with its context. The antigen remains unidentified. Additional DNA sequences in this sample encode the identical CDR3. V was trimmed by 1 base and J by 7 bases, leaving 8 bases between them. CDR1 and CDR2 from the germline V gene are SEHNR and FQNEAQ (reference sequence). CDR3 length: 13 residues. This sample is part of a study of shared clonotypes between healthy human individuals. Study-level results: The study found about 5.1% of naive CD4 clonotypes shared across a handful of donors. Sorted-subset samples were not fully sequenced, rarefaction indicated.

Profiling relied on immunoSEQ multiplex PCR, and the TCRdb table lists in-frame clones only, not all of them. The sample holds around 2,000,000 clones, about 95% seen once. Naive CD8 populations comprised CD45RO-negative cells positively selected for CCR7, excluding terminally differentiated effector memory CD45RA+ cells. The receptor's source is a man between 18 and 29 years old in good health. The V call is TRBV7-9, the J call TRBJ1-5; D is unclear. Material: naive CD8+ T cells sorted from blood. CDR3 DNA: TGTGCCAGCAGCTTAGAGGCGGGACAGCCCCAGCATTTT. Protein sequence: CASSLEAGQPQHF.